The 18 T cell receptor beta chains listed next were all sequenced from one sample in a study of T cells in Graves' hyperthyroidism and ophthalmopathy. The TCR beta CDR3 regions underwent amplification using RNA transcripts as the source. During a first-round RT-PCR of the TCR CDR3, the HTBI primer set was used. MiXCR, applied by TCRdb to the multiplex PCR reads, yields one record per CDR3 protein. The sample has a few hundred thousand distinct CDR3 sequences; 35% to 50% are singletons. Material for sequencing was peripheral blood or thyroid tissue (not recorded which). These receptors came from an adult woman with Graves' disease, either hyperthyroidism or ophthalmopathy (not recorded which).

The CDR3 spells CASSDPTF. In nucleotides, the CDR3 is TGTGCCAGCAGTGACCCGACTTTC. The chain links TRBV6-1 to TRBJ2-6, with D hard to call. Germline V gives CDR1 MNHNS, CDR2 SASEGT. CDR3 size: 8 residues. The V end was cut by 3 bases, the J end by 18 bases, with 3 bases between.

The CDR3 region has the DNA TGTGCCAGCAGGATAGGACCGAATCAGCCCCAGCATTTT. Its protein product is CASRIGPNQPQHF. This chain uses TRBV9 with TRBJ1-5; D gene uncertain. The CDR3 covers 13 residues. Looked up from germline, CDR1 is SGDLS and CDR2 is YYNGEE. The V and J ends lost 5 bases and 4 bases respectively, with 10 bases between them.

The rearrangement joins TRBV7-9 to TRBJ1-6; 8 nucleotides align to TRBD1. The CDR3 loop spans 15 amino acids. Unmatched junction bases numbered 7, after V lost 2 bases and J lost 10 bases. The V gene's germline CDR1 is SEHNR and CDR2 FQNEAQ (reference sequence). The CDR3 DNA follows: TGTGCCAGCAGCTTATCAGGGGGCGGAGACTCACCCCTCCACTTT. Its protein product is CASSLSGGGDSPLHF. Full variable domain (missing parts from reference TRBV7-9 and TRBJ1-6): DTGVSQNPRHKITKRGQNVTFRCDPISEHNRLYWYRQTLGQGPEFLTYFQNEAQLEKSRLLSDRFSAERPKGSFSTLEIQRTEQGDSAMYLCASSLSGGGDSPLHFGNGTRLTVT.

The gene calls are TRBV7-9 and TRBJ2-5, with TRBD2 matching 13 bases. The CDR3 has 17 residues. Per germline, CDR1 SEHNR and CDR2 FQNEAQ (reference sequence). J gave up 4 bases and V 1 base, and 6 bases lay outside the gene matches. CDR3: CASSLGTSGRLGETQYF. The CDR3 coding sequence is TGTGCCAGCAGCTTAGGGACTAGCGGGAGACTCGGAGAGACCCAGTACTTC. The variable domain in full, with the rest retrieved from reference TRBV7-9 and TRBJ2-5, is DTGVSQNPRHKITKRGQNVTFRCDPISEHNRLYWYRQTLGQGPEFLTYFQNEAQLEKSRLLSDRFSAERPKGSFSTLEIQRTEQGDSAMYLCASSLGTSGRLGETQYFGPGTRLLVL.

The J gene is TRBJ2-2, the V gene TRBV7-9, with 8 bases fitting TRBD2. This CDR3 spans 16 amino acids. The ends lost 1 base at V and 3 bases at J; junction bases unmatched: 4. Germline lookup yields CDR1 SEHNR and CDR2 FQNEAQ (reference sequence). CDR3 region: CASSLGLARDTGELFF. The CDR3 DNA sequence: TGTGCCAGCAGCTTAGGACTAGCGCGAGACACCGGGGAGCTGTTTTTT. Drawing the rest from reference TRBV7-9 and TRBJ2-2, the complete variable domain is DTGVSQNPRHKITKRGQNVTFRCDPISEHNRLYWYRQTLGQGPEFLTYFQNEAQLEKSRLLSDRFSAERPKGSFSTLEIQRTEQGDSAMYLCASSLGLARDTGELFFGEGSRLTVL.

This clonotype has just a few counts. CDR3 DNA: TGTGCCAGCAGGCAAGACAGTAACTATGGCTACACCTTC. It translates to CASRQDSNYGYTF. The chain recombines TRBV6-5 with TRBJ1-2; D possibly corresponds to TRBD1 (5 bases). The CDR3 covers 13 residues. Germline CDR1 is MNHEY and CDR2 is SVGAGI. Trimming pared 6 bases from V and 1 base from J, leaving 9 bases between.

Details on this clonotype: At one of its ends the junction is not consistent with the germline gene, which may arise from a read error. The V and J genes are TRBV7-2 and TRBJ2-5; 9 bases line up with TRBD2. The germline V gene has CDR1 SGHTA and CDR2 FQGNSA. The CDR3 length is 15 residues. CDR3 region: CASSSLAGVVETQHF. CDR3 bases: TGTGCCAGCAGCTCGTTAGCGGGAGTAGTAGAGACCCAGCACTTC.

V and J are TRBV6-5 and TRBJ1-4; no clear D gene. This CDR3 has 14 amino acids. Germline assignment: CDR1 MNHEY and CDR2 SVGAGI. V gave up 0 bases and J gave up 8 bases, with 10 bases separating them. CDR3 DNA: TGTGCCAGCAGTTACTCGTGGGATGTAGAAAAACTGTTTTTT. It specifies CASSYSWDVEKLFF.

This clonotype showed up many times. The CDR3: CATMGGSGADYEQYF. The CDR3 nucleotides read TGTGCCACCATGGGGGGTAGCGGGGCCGACTACGAGCAGTACTTC. V is TRBV24-1 and J is TRBJ2-7; 8 positions match TRBD2. The CDR3 sequence is 15 residues long. Germline trimming cut 8 bases from V and 3 bases from J; bases unmatched to any gene: 11. Germline CDR1 and CDR2: KGHDR and SFDVKD.

Many counts were recorded for this clonotype. V usage is TRBV20-1 and J usage is TRBJ2-5; unclear D gene. The CDR3 is 14 amino acids. In germline, CDR1 is DFQATT, CDR2 SNEGSKA (reference sequence). Trimming took 0 bases from V and 5 from J, leaving 13 bases between them. CDR3 sequence: CSARDWGSSETQYF. CDR3 in DNA: TGCAGTGCTAGAGATTGGGGTAGTAGCGAGACCCAGTACTTC.

There are many counts of this clonotype. The chain couples TRBV12-3 or TRBV12-4 to TRBJ1-5, with a tentative D call TRBD1 (5 bases). V dropped 1 base and J dropped 0 bases, with 13 bases sitting between them. The CDR3 runs to 17 residues. The CDR3 coding sequence is TGTGCCAGCAGTTTAGGGTACAGGCCTTATAGCAATCAGCCCCAGCATTTT. This gives the protein CASSLGYRPYSNQPQHF.

In regard to this clonotype: It may be a read error: a sequence one base away is much more abundant. This rearrangement joins TRBV20-1 to TRBJ1-5; D possibly corresponds to TRBD1 (5 bases). In germline, CDR1 is DFQATT, CDR2 SNEGSKA (reference sequence). The CDR3 length is 14 residues. The CDR3 sequence is CSASEGYSNQPQRF. Here the CDR3 DNA reads TGCAGTGCTAGTGAGGGGTATAGCAATCAGCCCCAGCGTTTT.

The chain couples TRBV12-3 or TRBV12-4 to TRBJ2-7; 7 bases align to TRBD1. This CDR3 is built from 15 residues. V was clipped by 1 base and J by 5 bases; unmatched bases: 8. DNA for the CDR3: TGTGCCAGCAGTTTAGGAGGGGGCGCCCGGAACGAGCAGTACTTC. This encodes CASSLGGGARNEQYF.

This clonotype occurred once. J is TRBJ2-6 and V is TRBV7-2; 7 bases map to TRBD1. Germline CDR1 reads SGHTA; CDR2 reads FQGNSA. Germline trimming cut 6 bases from V and 10 bases from J; bases unmatched to any gene: 9. The CDR3 extends over 14 amino acids. The CDR3 reads CASRTGTVGNVLTF. The CDR3 DNA follows: TGTGCCAGCAGAACCGGGACAGTGGGTAACGTCCTGACTTTC. Full variable domain (remainder filled in from reference TRBV7-2 and TRBJ2-6): GAGVSQSPSNKVTEKGKDVELRCDPISGHTALYWYRQSLGQGLEFLIYFQGNSAPDKSGLPSDRFSAERTGGSVSTLTIQRTQQEDSAVYLCASRTGTVGNVLTFGAGSRLTVL.

The V gene is TRBV15, the J gene TRBJ2-7; 12 bases map to TRBD2. Germline CDR1 is LNHNV and CDR2 is YYDKDF (reference sequence). Trimming took 1 base from V and 1 from J; bases not matched to a gene: 11. There are 19 residues in the CDR3. CDR3 coding DNA: TGTGCCACCAGCAGAGTTTCCGCTAGCGGGAGGGTTCCTTCCTACGAGCAGTACTTC. Encoded protein: CATSRVSASGRVPSYEQYF.

Concerning this clonotype: At one boundary the junction diverges from the germline segment, which might be a read error. The chain links TRBV7-3 to TRBJ2-7; D might be TRBD1 or TRBD2, each matching 5 bases. The V gene's germline CDR1 is SGHTA and CDR2 FQGTGA. The CDR3 contains 14 residues. CDR3 coding DNA: TGCGCCAGCAGCCGGGGACGGGGATCCTACGAGCAGTACTTC. Translated, it gives CASSRGRGSYEQYF.

V usage is TRBV29-1 and J usage is TRBJ1-3; D is unclear. Germline V lookup: CDR1 SQVTM, CDR2 ANQGSEA. The CDR3 has 13 amino acids. V lost 1 base and J 0 bases, leaving 4 bases between the germline ends. This chain's CDR3 is CSVEGDSGNTIYF. CDR3 DNA sequence: TGCAGCGTTGAAGGGGACTCTGGAAACACCATATATTTT.

The J gene is TRBJ1-2, the V gene TRBV24-1; the match to TRBD1 covers 7 bases. The V and J ends lost 3 bases and 0 bases, in that order; junction bases with no gene match: 6. This CDR3 has 16 amino acids. From germline, CDR1 is KGHDR and CDR2 SFDVKD. The CDR3: CATSDPRGQPNYGYTF. The CDR3 coding sequence is TGTGCCACCAGTGATCCCAGGGGACAGCCTAACTATGGCTACACCTTC.